The 18 T cell receptor beta chains below come from one sample, sequenced in a study of cytomegalovirus exposure and HLA in healthy donors. Libraries were prepared by immunoSEQ multiplex PCR; TCRdb keeps only in-frame clonotypes and omits some of them. This table has 180,000 or so clones, roughly 88% appearing once. Material: PBMCs. The receptor set was obtained from a young woman in good health and CMV-seropositive.

V and J are TRBV6-5 and TRBJ2-7, with 8 bases that match TRBD1. V shed 2 bases, J shed 5 bases, and the junction held 5 bases outside the gene matches. From germline, CDR1 is MNHEY and CDR2 SVGAGI. The CDR3 has 14 residues. The CDR3 region has the DNA TGTGCCAGCAGTTACGGCAGGGGGCATGACGAGCAGTACTTC. Translation: CASSYGRGHDEQYF.

The chain uses TRBV14 and TRBJ1-5; weak D call: TRBD1 (5 bases). The V end was cut by 3 bases, the J end by 11 bases, with 17 bases between. Germline V gene sequence: CDR1 SGHDN, CDR2 FVKESK. There are 14 residues in the CDR3. CDR3 nucleotide sequence: TGTGCCAGCAGCCACCTCGACAGCCCCCGAGCCCAGCATTTT. This translates into CASSHLDSPRAQHF.

J is TRBJ2-5 and V is TRBV19; 12 bases map to TRBD2. J was trimmed by 1 base and V by 9 bases; bases with no gene match: 3. This CDR3 has 14 amino acids. Germline-derived CDR1 and CDR2 are LNHDA and SQIVND (reference sequence). CDR3 amino acids: CASGLAGFQETQYF. For the CDR3, the DNA is TGTGCCAGCGGACTAGCGGGGTTCCAAGAGACCCAGTACTTC.

This clone was recorded a few times. The CDR3 DNA follows: TGTGCCAGTAAGTCGACAGGCAGGGAGACCCAGTACTTC. Translation gives CASKSTGRETQYF. This chain uses TRBV19 with TRBJ2-5; maybe TRBD1 (6 bases). This CDR3 is 13 amino acids long. The germline V gene has CDR1 LNHDA and CDR2 SQIVND (reference sequence). The V end lost 7 bases, the J end lost 5 bases, and 14 bases lay between the germline ends. Full variable domain (remainder filled in from reference TRBV19 and TRBJ2-5): DGGITQSPKYLFRKEGQNVTLSCEQNLNHDAMYWYRQDPGQGLRLIYYSQIVNDFQKGDIAEGYSVSREKKESFPLTVTSAQKNPTAFYLCASKSTGRETQYFGPGTRLLVL.

The CDR3 DNA sequence: TGTGCCAGCAGCTTTGACAGGGGACCTCCTAACTATGGCTACACCTTC. This sequence encodes CASSFDRGPPNYGYTF. The V call is TRBV5-6, the J call TRBJ1-2, with 8 positions matching TRBD1. Germline trimming cut 2 bases from V and 0 bases from J; bases unmatched to any gene: 6. The length of the CDR3 is 16 residues. The germline gives CDR1 SGHDT, CDR2 YYEEEE.

V usage is TRBV11-2 and J usage is TRBJ1-1, with 7 bases matching TRBD1. J gave up 5 bases and V 1 base, and 4 bases lay outside the gene matches. The CDR3 sequence is 14 residues long. CDR1 and CDR2 from the germline V gene are SGHAT and FQNNGV. CDR3: CASSLARGSTEAFF. The CDR3 DNA follows: TGTGCCAGCAGCTTAGCCAGGGGGTCGACTGAAGCTTTCTTT.

This rearrangement joins TRBV9 to TRBJ2-1; D unclear. V shed 0 bases and J shed 0 bases, with 7 bases lying between them. The germline CDR1 and CDR2 sequences are SGDLS and YYNGEE. The CDR3 spans 15 residues. This chain's CDR3 is CASSVVYSSYNEQFF. The CDR3 DNA sequence: TGTGCCAGCAGCGTAGTTTATAGCTCCTACAATGAGCAGTTCTTC.

The V and J genes are TRBV6-4 and TRBJ2-7, with D tentatively TRBD2 (5 bases). The length of the CDR3 is 14 residues. CDR1 MRHNA and CDR2 SNTAGT come from the germline V gene. Trimming shortened V by 2 bases and J by 0 bases, and 8 bases separated the two germline ends. The CDR3 here is CASSDGSLSYEQYF. CDR3 nucleotide sequence: TGTGCCAGCAGTGACGGGAGCCTCTCCTACGAGCAGTACTTC.

This clone has a single count. V usage is TRBV18 and J usage is TRBJ2-3; a possible D gene is TRBD1 (6 bases). The CDR3 loop spans 14 amino acids. The germline gives CDR1 KGHSH, CDR2 LQKENI. Trimming pared 3 bases from V and 2 bases from J, leaving 9 bases between. Written as DNA, the CDR3 is TGTGCCAGCTCACCTCAGGGGATCACAGATACGCAGTATTTT. Encoded protein: CASSPQGITDTQYF.

This clone was observed a handful of times. The chain employs TRBV4-1 and TRBJ2-3, with TRBD1 identical over 8 bases. CDR3 length: 15 amino acids. With V trimmed by 4 bases and J by 1 base, 4 bases remained unmatched. From germline, CDR1 is MGHRA and CDR2 YSYEKL. CDR3 in DNA: TGCGCCAGCAGCCTTGGACAGGGAGGCACAGATACGCAGTATTTT. This translates into CASSLGQGGTDTQYF.

The chain joins TRBV19 to TRBJ2-1; 8 nucleotides match TRBD1. In germline, CDR1 is LNHDA, CDR2 SQIVND (reference sequence). Trimming at V came to 10 bases and at J to 10 bases, leaving 15 bases not matched to a gene. The CDR3 is made up of 14 amino acids. This CDR3 reads CATQVSQGATEQFF. The CDR3 DNA is TGTGCCACTCAAGTGAGTCAGGGGGCGACCGAGCAGTTCTTC. Looking up the rest from reference TRBV19 and TRBJ2-1 gives the full variable domain: DGGITQSPKYLFRKEGQNVTLSCEQNLNHDAMYWYRQDPGQGLRLIYYSQIVNDFQKGDIAEGYSVSREKKESFPLTVTSAQKNPTAFYLCATQVSQGATEQFFGPGTRLTVL.

This chain links TRBV6-1 with TRBJ2-7, with 7 bases identical to TRBD1. From germline, CDR1 is MNHNS and CDR2 SASEGT. Trimming removed 4 bases from V and 3 bases from J; junction bases left unmatched: 3. The CDR3 runs to 13 residues. This CDR3 reads CASSVGTDYEQYF. In nucleotides, the CDR3 is TGTGCCAGCAGTGTAGGGACAGACTACGAGCAGTACTTC.

J is TRBJ1-2 and V is TRBV5-6, with 8 bases that match TRBD1. CDR3 length: 13 amino acids. The junction had 6 bases not matched to a gene; V was cut back by 4 bases and J by 7 bases. CDR1 is SGHDT, CDR2 YYEEEE, per germline. The CDR3 region has the DNA TGTGCCAGCAGCCTGGACAGGGAATCTGGCTACACCTTC. Protein sequence: CASSLDRESGYTF. The whole variable domain, filled in from reference TRBV5-6 and TRBJ1-2, reads DAGVTQSPTHLIKTRGQQVTLRCSPKSGHDTVSWYQQALGQGPQFIFQYYEEEERQRGNFPDRFSGHQFPNYSSELNVNALLLGDSALYLCASSLDRESGYTFGSGTRLTVV.

The rearrangement links TRBV6-1 to TRBJ1-1, with 7 nucleotides matching TRBD1. The CDR3 totals 13 residues. Germline values: CDR1 MNHNS, CDR2 SASEGT. V shed 1 base and J 11 bases; nucleotides not matched to a gene: 7. The CDR3 loop reads CASSEVTGRWAFF. The CDR3 nucleotides are TGTGCCAGCAGTGAAGTGACAGGGCGATGGGCTTTCTTT.

The chain recombines TRBV6-1 with TRBJ2-3; 7 nucleotides match TRBD2. V lost 6 bases to trimming and J lost 0 bases; unmatched junction nucleotides: 3. CDR1 is MNHNS, CDR2 SASEGT, per germline. CDR3 length equals 14 residues. The CDR3 sequence: CASRDSGSTDTQYF. CDR3 in DNA: TGTGCCAGCAGGGATAGCGGGAGCACAGATACGCAGTATTTT.

J is TRBJ1-1 and V is TRBV29-1; 7 bases fit TRBD1. V gave up 4 bases and J gave up 0 bases; unmatched junction bases: 5. This CDR3 spans 14 amino acids. Germline loops: CDR1 SQVTM, CDR2 ANQGSEA. The CDR3 bases are TGCAGCGTTGGGGACAGAAGCATGAACACTGAAGCTTTCTTT. This translates into CSVGDRSMNTEAFF.

This clone was recorded once. The rearrangement joins TRBV11-2 to TRBJ2-1, with D perhaps TRBD1 (5 bases). This CDR3 comprises 14 residues. Looked up from germline, CDR1 is SGHAT and CDR2 is FQNNGV. Trimming took off 4 bases at V and 6 bases at J, with 13 bases between the two ends. In nucleotides, the CDR3 is TGTGCCAGCAGCTGGACATCCGAGGTCAATGAGCAGTTCTTC. This sequence encodes CASSWTSEVNEQFF.

This rearrangement joins TRBV30 to TRBJ2-1; TRBD2 matches at 9 bases. The ends lost 3 bases at V and 7 bases at J; junction bases unmatched: 4. The CDR3 spans 13 residues. The germline V gene has CDR1 GTSNPN and CDR2 SVGIG (reference sequence). For the CDR3, the DNA is TGTGCCTGGAGCGGGACTAGCATGAATGAGCAGTTCTTC. It codes for CAWSGTSMNEQFF.